The 2 T cell receptor beta chains presented below share a single source sample, sequenced in a study of blood T cell repertoires in COVID-19. The assay was immunoSEQ multiplex PCR, and TCRdb's table has in-frame clones only and misses some. The table includes some 210,000 clones, around 80% detected once. The specimen sequenced was peripheral blood. The receptor source for this set is a man aged 50 to 59 with active or convalescent COVID-19.

This rearrangement joins TRBV6-5 to TRBJ2-3; 15 bases map to TRBD2. V shed 8 bases and J 3 bases; nucleotides not matched to a gene: 3. This CDR3 spans 15 amino acids. Germline V gene lookup returns CDR1 MNHEY and CDR2 SVGAGI. The CDR3 spells CASGLAGGPTDTQYF. The DNA for the CDR3 is TGTGCCAGCGGACTAGCGGGAGGGCCAACAGATACGCAGTATTTT.

The CDR3 loop reads CASIPGGTGKINSPLHF. CDR3 DNA sequence: TGTGCCAGCATCCCCGGAGGGACAGGAAAGATTAATTCACCCCTCCACTTT. The V gene is TRBV28, the J gene TRBJ1-6; 8 positions agree with TRBD1. Germline lookup yields CDR1 MDHEN and CDR2 SYDVKM. J lost 6 bases, V lost 7 bases, and 14 bases had no gene match. The CDR3 is 17 residues long.